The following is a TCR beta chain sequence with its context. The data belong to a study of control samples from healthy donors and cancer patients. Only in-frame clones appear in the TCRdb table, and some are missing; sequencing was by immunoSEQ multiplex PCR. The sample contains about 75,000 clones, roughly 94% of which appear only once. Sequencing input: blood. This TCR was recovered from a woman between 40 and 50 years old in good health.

The CDR3 DNA is TGCGCCAGCGGGGAGGGTTCTGGAAACACCATATATTTT. Its protein is CASGEGSGNTIYF. The rearrangement uses TRBV5-1 and TRBJ1-3; no definite D call. The CDR3 has 13 amino acids. The V gene lost 7 bases and the J gene lost 1 base, with 9 bases spanning the gap. Germline V gene sequence: CDR1 SGHRS, CDR2 YFSETQ.